This T cell receptor beta chain was recorded in a study of shared clonotypes between healthy human individuals. With 5 bases removed from V and 0 bases from J, the gap between germline ends came to 12 bases. Germline CDR1 is KGHSH and CDR2 is LQKENI. CDR3 length: 15 amino acids. The repertoire was sequenced with immunoSEQ multiplex PCR; TCRdb's copy has only in-frame clones and lacks some. The sample has about 660,000 clones; around 74% are singletons. This clone was found once. J is TRBJ2-3 and V is TRBV18; D is undetermined. The source is a woman aged 25 to 39 in good health. Sequenced material: memory CD4+ T cells sorted from blood. As to subset: CD45RA-negative fraction. The CDR3 sequence: CASSRSLASTDTQYF. In DNA form, the CDR3 reads TGTGCCAGCTCAAGGTCCCTTGCTAGCACAGATACGCAGTATTTT. The full variable domain, completed using reference TRBV18 and TRBJ2-3, is NAGVMQNPRHLVRRRGQEARLRCSPMKGHSHVYWYRQLPEEGLKFMVYLQKENIIDESGMPKERFSAEFPKEGPSILRIQQVVRGDSAAYFCASSRSLASTDTQYFGPGTRLTVL.